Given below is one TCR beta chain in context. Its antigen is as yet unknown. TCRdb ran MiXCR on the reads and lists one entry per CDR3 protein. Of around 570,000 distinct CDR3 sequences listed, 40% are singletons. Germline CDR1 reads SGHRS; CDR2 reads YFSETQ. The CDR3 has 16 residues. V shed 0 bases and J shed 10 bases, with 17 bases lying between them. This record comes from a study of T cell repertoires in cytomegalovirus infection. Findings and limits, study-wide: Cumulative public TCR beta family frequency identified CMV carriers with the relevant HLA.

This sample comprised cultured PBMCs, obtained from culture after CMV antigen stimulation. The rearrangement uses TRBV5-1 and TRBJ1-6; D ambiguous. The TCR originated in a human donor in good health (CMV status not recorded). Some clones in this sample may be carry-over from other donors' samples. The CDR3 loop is CASSLGVQEADSPLHF. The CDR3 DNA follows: TGCGCCAGCAGCTTGGGGGTCCAGGAGGCCGACTCACCCCTCCACTTT.